The sample holds many counts of the clone carrying this T cell receptor beta chain. The antigen remains undetermined. Amplification of TCR beta CDR3 regions was performed using RNA transcripts as template. TCR CDR3 regions were first amplified by RT-PCR with HTBI primers. TCRdb reanalysed the multiplex PCR reads using MiXCR and keeps one entry per CDR3 protein. The table shows approximately 480,000 distinct CDR3 sequences, with 20% to 25% occurring only once. The data are from a study of T cells in Graves' hyperthyroidism and ophthalmopathy. CDR1 and CDR2 from the germline V gene are SNHLY and FYNNEI. The ends were cut back, 6 bases at V and 5 bases at J, with 10 bases in the middle. The CDR3 has 13 residues. Study-wide results and caveats: From stable hyperthyroidism, ophthalmopathy was separated by a 13 V-J model. Most thyroid clonotypes expanded above 0.001 appeared in blood too.

The origin of this receptor is a man aged 18 to 35 with Graves' hyperthyroidism. The V and J genes are TRBV2 and TRBJ2-2; D possibly corresponds to TRBD2 (6 bases). Sequenced sample: blood. The CDR3, as DNA: TGTGCCAGCAGCGAGGAGGGGACCGGGGAGCTGTTTTTT. Translating it yields CASSEEGTGELFF.